Following are 23 T cell receptor beta chains from one sample sequenced in a study of T cell repertoires in cytomegalovirus infection (dated by TCRdb to the late 2010s). The sample's treatment or condition label is to be understood as: in vitro stimulation with specific CMV peptide epitopes to enrich CMV-specific T cells. For these TCRs, the target antigens are not known. The sequencer listed for this sample is Illumina HiSeq 1500. The public reads were quality trimmed at Q25 with fastp and then assembled into clones with MiXCR by TCRdb, keeping productive beta chains. Every entry covers one CDR3 protein and lists the most common genes and DNA from its rows. The sample data list about 770,000 distinct CDR3 sequences, and just under 30% of these were observed just once. Of the sample, around 13% is held by the ten largest clones. Sequencing used cultured CD8+ T cells from PBMCs, obtained from culture after CMV antigen stimulation. All receptors derive from a human donor in good health (CMV status not recorded). Some clones in this sample may be carry-over from other donors' samples.

The V gene is TRBV11-2, the J gene TRBJ2-1, with D hard to call. Germline-derived CDR1 and CDR2 are SGHAT and FQNNGV. V was pared by 7 bases and J by 6 bases, with 10 bases between. This CDR3 has 12 residues. Here the CDR3 DNA reads TGTGCCAGCAACGGTTACCTCAATGAGCAGTTCTTC. Translation gives CASNGYLNEQFF.

Only a few counts were recorded for this clonotype. The V and J genes are TRBV12-3 or TRBV12-4 and TRBJ2-2, with D tentatively TRBD1 (5 bases). V lost 8 bases, J lost 0 bases, and 10 bases lay in between. This CDR3 spans 14 amino acids. The CDR3 loop is CASLWTSNTGELFF. The DNA of the CDR3 is TGTGCCAGCTTGTGGACATCGAACACCGGGGAGCTGTTTTTT.

This clonotype was picked up many times. This rearrangement joins TRBV7-6 to TRBJ2-1; D gene unclear. The V gene lost 0 bases and the J gene lost 4 bases, with 10 bases spanning the gap. This CDR3 region has 15 residues. The V gene's germline CDR1 is SGHVS and CDR2 FNYEAQ. The CDR3 is CASSLAGGAYNEQFF. The CDR3 bases are TGTGCCAGCAGCTTAGCCGGCGGTGCTTACAATGAGCAGTTCTTC.

This clonotype was recorded once. The chain has TRBV6-2 or TRBV6-3 and TRBJ2-7; either TRBD1 or TRBD2 may fit D (5 bases each). This CDR3 comprises 16 residues. Germline V CDR1 and CDR2: MNHEY, SVGEGT. V dropped 4 bases and J dropped 6 bases, with 22 bases sitting between them. This chain's CDR3 is CASSSWGPGLRREQYF. In DNA form, the CDR3 reads TGTGCCAGCAGTTCCTGGGGACCCGGACTCCGACGCGAGCAGTACTTC.

This rearrangement joins TRBV28 to TRBJ2-3; possibly TRBD1 for D (6 bases). The CDR3 length is 16 residues. CDR1 and CDR2 from the germline V gene are MDHEN and SYDVKM. Trimming left V 7 bases short and J 2 bases short, with 19 bases between. Written as DNA, the CDR3 is TGTGCCAGCACCCCATTATGGGACAAGCCCACAGATACGCAGTATTTT. Its protein is CASTPLWDKPTDTQYF.

This clonotype is categorized as medium-sized. This chain connects TRBV7-6 to TRBJ1-2, with 9 nucleotides matching TRBD1. Germline lookup yields CDR1 SGHVS and CDR2 FNYEAQ. V trimming: 4 bases; J trimming: 6 bases; junction bases outside the gene matches: 6. The CDR3 contains 14 residues. The chain's CDR3 is CASSSPTGGDGYTF. CDR3 nucleotides: TGTGCCAGCAGCTCACCGACAGGGGGAGATGGCTACACCTTC. Using reference TRBV7-6 and TRBJ1-2 for the parts outside the CDR3, the full variable domain is GAGVSQSPRYKVTKRGQDVALRCDPISGHVSLYWYRQALGQGPEFLTYFNYEAQQDKSGLPNDRFSAERPEGSISTLTIQRTEQRDSAMYRCASSSPTGGDGYTFGSGTRLTVV.

The chain has TRBV27 and TRBJ1-2; the D gene is possibly TRBD1 (6 bases). The CDR3 extends over 16 amino acids. The germline V and J ends were trimmed by 8 bases and 6 bases, with 25 bases remaining between them. The germline CDR1 and CDR2 sequences are MNHEY and SMNVEV (reference sequence). The CDR3 bases are TGTGCCAGCTTTAAGGGGGGGGGCGCGTCTAGTAATGGCTACACCTTC. As protein: CASFKGGGASSNGYTF.

This clonotype was counted between two and nine times. The chain combines TRBV5-6 with TRBJ2-7; D may be TRBD1 (7 bases). Germline loops: CDR1 SGHDT, CDR2 YYEEEE. Trimming shortened V by 4 bases and J by 3 bases, and 11 bases separated the two germline ends. The CDR3 is 13 amino acids. The CDR3 DNA follows: TGTGCCAGCAGCGGAGGGACAGACTACGAGCAGTACGTC. Translating it yields CASSGGTDYEQYV.

The chain joins TRBV27 to TRBJ2-3, with 7 bases aligning to TRBD2. Germline CDR1 reads MNHEY; CDR2 reads SMNVEV (reference sequence). V was clipped by 3 bases and J by 6 bases; unmatched bases: 15. This CDR3 spans 17 amino acids. CDR3 amino acids: CASSLGLAVPPGDTQYF. The CDR3 coding sequence is TGTGCCAGCAGTTTGGGGCTAGCGGTCCCCCCGGGGGATACGCAGTATTTT.

This clonotype came up a few times. The rearrangement links TRBV7-6 to TRBJ2-5; maybe TRBD2 (5 bases). The CDR3 is 15 residues long. Germline assignment: CDR1 SGHVS and CDR2 FNYEAQ. The ends were cut back, 5 bases at V and 2 bases at J, with 15 bases in the middle. Written as DNA, the CDR3 is TGTGCCAGCAGCCTTATCTACCGGACTCAAGAGACCCAGTACTTC. Protein product: CASSLIYRTQETQYF.

This sequence joins TRBV19 and TRBJ1-2; D not resolved. Trimming took off 0 bases at V and 2 bases at J, with 13 bases between the two ends. Germline V gives CDR1 LNHDA, CDR2 SQIVND (reference sequence). The CDR3 length is 16 residues. CDR3 nucleotide sequence: TGTGCCAGTAGTATAGATAAGTTTGGGCAGAACTATGGCTACACCTTC. It yields the protein CASSIDKFGQNYGYTF.

The chain combines TRBV12-3 or TRBV12-4 with TRBJ2-1, with 7 positions matching TRBD1. V shed 6 bases, J shed 3 bases, and the junction held 17 bases outside the gene matches. This CDR3 contains 18 residues. The CDR3 spells CASRLSASPGTDYNEQFF. CDR3 sequence (DNA): TGTGCCAGCAGATTATCGGCCAGTCCCGGGACAGACTACAATGAGCAGTTCTTC.

This clonotype came up a few times. The chain employs TRBV6-1 and TRBJ2-7; 7 bases line up with TRBD2. Germline assignment: CDR1 MNHNS and CDR2 SASEGT. J was trimmed by 5 bases and V by 2 bases; bases with no gene match: 15. The CDR3 contains 17 residues. The CDR3 spells CASSESSGVLEIHEQYF. CDR3 bases: TGTGCCAGCAGTGAATCAAGCGGGGTCCTAGAAATCCACGAGCAGTACTTC.

The CDR3 protein is CASSDLGAEGTKNIQYF. Here the CDR3 DNA reads TGTGCCAGCAGTGACCTTGGAGCGGAGGGTACCAAAAACATTCAGTACTTC. The rearrangement joins TRBV6-1 to TRBJ2-4, with D possibly matching TRBD2 (6 bases). V lost 3 bases to trimming and J lost 2 bases, with 17 bases between them. The germline V gene has CDR1 MNHNS and CDR2 SASEGT. The CDR3 runs to 17 residues.

The chain has TRBV12-3 or TRBV12-4 and TRBJ2-2; TRBD2 matches 8 bases. CDR3 length: 16 amino acids. Trimming at V came to 7 bases and at J to 3 bases, leaving 10 bases not matched to a gene. The DNA of the CDR3 is TGTGCCAGCAAGCGGAGCGGGGGCGATCACACCGGGGAGCTGTTTTTT. It codes for CASKRSGGDHTGELFF.

In this sample, this clonotype turned up a few times. The chain couples TRBV27 to TRBJ2-7, with TRBD1 matching over 7 bases. Germline CDR1 reads MNHEY; CDR2 reads SMNVEV (reference sequence). The CDR3 is made up of 17 amino acids. V trimming: 0 bases; J trimming: 0 bases; junction bases outside the gene matches: 8. Here the CDR3 DNA reads TGTGCCAGCAGTTTATCGTCAGGGGACAGTAGCTCCTACGAGCAGTACTTC. Amino acid sequence: CASSLSSGDSSSYEQYF.

The J gene is TRBJ2-1, the V gene TRBV11-2; D remains ambiguous. Per the germline V gene, CDR1 is SGHAT and CDR2 is FQNNGV. The CDR3 length is 14 residues. V was pared by 0 bases and J by 3 bases, with 6 bases between. The CDR3 loop is CASSLDRHYNEQFF. The CDR3 DNA sequence: TGTGCCAGCAGCTTAGATCGTCACTACAATGAGCAGTTCTTC. Using reference TRBV11-2 and TRBJ2-1 for the parts outside the CDR3, the full variable domain is EAGVAQSPRYKIIEKRQSVAFWCNPISGHATLYWYQQILGQGPKLLIQFQNNGVVDDSQLPKDRFSAERLKGVDSTLKIQPAKLEDSAVYLCASSLDRHYNEQFFGPGTRLTVL.

The chain combines TRBV2 with TRBJ2-6, with D unresolved. V shed 10 bases and J shed 5 bases, with 12 bases lying between them. Germline loops: CDR1 SNHLY, CDR2 FYNNEI. The CDR3 contains 13 residues. The CDR3 spells CATEVRWANVLTF. DNA for the CDR3: TGTGCCACTGAAGTAAGATGGGCCAACGTCCTGACTTTC.

This clonotype was seen repeatedly, ten times or more. This rearrangement joins TRBV5-4 to TRBJ2-6; the D gene is possibly TRBD1 (5 bases). This CDR3 contains 13 residues. V lost 4 bases and J lost 5, with 7 bases in between. Germline CDR1 is SGHNT and CDR2 is YYREEE (reference sequence). CDR3 amino acids: CASSLGRANVLTF. For the CDR3, the DNA is TGTGCCAGCAGCCTGGGGCGGGCCAACGTCCTGACTTTC.

The rearrangement links TRBV6-8 to TRBJ2-7, with D hard to call. Per germline, CDR1 MNHGY and CDR2 SAAAGT. This CDR3 comprises 14 residues. Trimming cost V 10 bases and J 5 bases, with 21 bases left between them. The CDR3 here is CATSRSSSTNEQYV. The CDR3 coding sequence is TGTGCCACCTCCCGGTCCTCTTCCACTAACGAGCAGTACGTC.

V is TRBV5-6 and J is TRBJ1-2; no clear D. Trimming pared 4 bases from V and 9 bases from J, leaving 13 bases between. This CDR3 is built from 12 residues. The germline gives CDR1 SGHDT, CDR2 YYEEEE. The CDR3 loop reads CASSVKALRYTF. The CDR3 nucleotides are TGTGCCAGCAGCGTAAAGGCCCTTCGCTACACCTTC.

This clonotype was detected only a few times. The chain recombines TRBV12-3 or TRBV12-4 with TRBJ2-5, with D perhaps being TRBD1 or TRBD2 (6 bases each). V was cut by 5 bases and J by 6 bases, with 10 bases left in between. The CDR3 contains 12 residues. DNA for the CDR3: TGTGCCAGCAGTCCCGGGGGCCAGACCCAGTACTTC. Translated, it gives CASSPGGQTQYF.

The rearrangement links TRBV6-5 to TRBJ2-5; TRBD1 is a possible D gene (5 bases). The germline V gene has CDR1 MNHEY and CDR2 SVGAGI. CDR3 length: 13 residues. The V end was cut by 6 bases, the J end by 7 bases, with 15 bases between. CDR3 coding DNA: TGTGCCAGCAGGCCTTCAGGGATTGGGACCCAGTACTTC. Its translation is CASRPSGIGTQYF.